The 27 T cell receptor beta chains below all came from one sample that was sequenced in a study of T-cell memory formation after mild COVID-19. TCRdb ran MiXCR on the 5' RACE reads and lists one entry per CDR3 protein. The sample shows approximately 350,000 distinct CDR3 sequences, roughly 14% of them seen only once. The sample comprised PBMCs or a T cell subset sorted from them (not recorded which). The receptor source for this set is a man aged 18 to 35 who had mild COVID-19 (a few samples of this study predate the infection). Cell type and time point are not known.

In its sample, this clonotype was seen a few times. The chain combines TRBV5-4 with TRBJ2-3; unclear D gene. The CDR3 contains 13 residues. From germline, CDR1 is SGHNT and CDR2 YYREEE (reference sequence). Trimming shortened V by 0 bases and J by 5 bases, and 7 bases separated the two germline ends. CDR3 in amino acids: CASSLDYGDTQYF. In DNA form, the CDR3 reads TGTGCCAGCAGCTTGGACTATGGAGATACGCAGTATTTT. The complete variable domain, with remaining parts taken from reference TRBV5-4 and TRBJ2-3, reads ETGVTQSPTHLIKTRGQQVTLRCSSQSGHNTVSWYQQALGQGPQFIFQYYREEENGRGNFPPRFSGLQFPNYSSELNVNALELDDSALYLCASSLDYGDTQYFGPGTRLTVL.

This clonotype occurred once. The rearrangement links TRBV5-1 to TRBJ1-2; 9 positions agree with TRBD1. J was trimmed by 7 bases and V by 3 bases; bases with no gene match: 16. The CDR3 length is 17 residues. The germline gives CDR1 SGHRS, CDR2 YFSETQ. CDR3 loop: CASSSGLAGTGTGGYTF. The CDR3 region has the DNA TGCGCCAGCAGCTCGGGATTGGCGGGGACAGGGACGGGTGGCTACACCTTC.

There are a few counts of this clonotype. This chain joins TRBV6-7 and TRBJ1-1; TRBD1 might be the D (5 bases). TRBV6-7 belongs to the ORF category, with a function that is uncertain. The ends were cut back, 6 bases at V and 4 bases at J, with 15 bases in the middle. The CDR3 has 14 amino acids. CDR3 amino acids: CASRLNRTSTEAFF. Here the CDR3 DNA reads TGTGCCAGCAGACTGAACAGGACGAGCACTGAAGCTTTCTTT.

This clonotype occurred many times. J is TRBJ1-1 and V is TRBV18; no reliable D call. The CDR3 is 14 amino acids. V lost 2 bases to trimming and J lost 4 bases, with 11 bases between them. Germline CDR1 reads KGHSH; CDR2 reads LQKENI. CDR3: CASSPISDTTEAFF. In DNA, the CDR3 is TGTGCCAGCTCACCAATCTCTGATACCACTGAAGCTTTCTTT.

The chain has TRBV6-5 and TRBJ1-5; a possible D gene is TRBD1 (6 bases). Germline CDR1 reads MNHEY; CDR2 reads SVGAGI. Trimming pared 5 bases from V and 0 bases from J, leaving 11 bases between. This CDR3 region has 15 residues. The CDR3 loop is CASSATGTSNQPQHF. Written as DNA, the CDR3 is TGTGCCAGCAGTGCCACAGGGACTAGCAATCAGCCCCAGCATTTT.

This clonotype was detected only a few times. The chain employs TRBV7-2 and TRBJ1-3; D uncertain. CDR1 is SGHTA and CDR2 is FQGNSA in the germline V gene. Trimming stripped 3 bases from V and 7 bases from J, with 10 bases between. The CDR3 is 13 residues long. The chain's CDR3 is CASSFGDGNTIYF. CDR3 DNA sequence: TGTGCCAGCAGCTTCGGCGACGGGAACACCATATATTTT. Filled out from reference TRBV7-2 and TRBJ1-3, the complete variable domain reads GAGVSQSPSNKVTEKGKDVELRCDPISGHTALYWYRQSLGQGLEFLIYFQGNSAPDKSGLPSDRFSAERTGGSVSTLTIQRTQQEDSAVYLCASSFGDGNTIYFGEGSWLTVV.

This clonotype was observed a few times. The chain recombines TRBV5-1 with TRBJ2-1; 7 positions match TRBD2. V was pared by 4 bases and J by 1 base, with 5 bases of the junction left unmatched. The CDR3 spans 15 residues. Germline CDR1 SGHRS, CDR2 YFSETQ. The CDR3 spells CASSPGTTSYNEQFF. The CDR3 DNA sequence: TGCGCCAGCAGCCCAGGGACTACGTCCTACAATGAGCAGTTCTTC.

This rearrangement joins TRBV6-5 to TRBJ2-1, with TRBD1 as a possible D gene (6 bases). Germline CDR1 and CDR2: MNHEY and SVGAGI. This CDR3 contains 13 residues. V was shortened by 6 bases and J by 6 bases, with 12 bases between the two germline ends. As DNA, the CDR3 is TGTGCCAGCAGGACAGGTGGTGGCAATGAGCAGTTCTTC. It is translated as CASRTGGGNEQFF.

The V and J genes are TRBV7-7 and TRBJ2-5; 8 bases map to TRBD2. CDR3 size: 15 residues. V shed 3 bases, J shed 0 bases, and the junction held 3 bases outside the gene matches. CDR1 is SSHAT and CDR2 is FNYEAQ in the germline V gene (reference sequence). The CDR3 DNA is TGTGCCAGCAGCTTGCAGCGGGGGTACCAAGAGACCCAGTACTTC. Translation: CASSLQRGYQETQYF.

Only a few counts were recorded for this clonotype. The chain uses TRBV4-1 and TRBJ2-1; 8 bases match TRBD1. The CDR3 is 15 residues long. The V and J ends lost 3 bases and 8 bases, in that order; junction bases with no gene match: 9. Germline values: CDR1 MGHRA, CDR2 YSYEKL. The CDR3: CASSHADRAGDEQFF. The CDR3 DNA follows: TGCGCCAGCAGCCACGCGGACAGGGCCGGGGATGAGCAGTTCTTC.

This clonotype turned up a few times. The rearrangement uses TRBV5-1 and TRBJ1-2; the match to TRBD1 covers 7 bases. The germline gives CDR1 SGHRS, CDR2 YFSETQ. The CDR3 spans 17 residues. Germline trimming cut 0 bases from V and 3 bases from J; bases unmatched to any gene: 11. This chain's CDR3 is CASSLAVGQGEDYGYTF. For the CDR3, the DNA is TGCGCCAGCAGCTTGGCCGTCGGCCAGGGGGAAGACTATGGCTACACCTTC. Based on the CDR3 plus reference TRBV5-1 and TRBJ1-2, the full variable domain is KAGVTQTPRYLIKTRGQQVTLSCSPISGHRSVSWYQQTPGQGLQFLFEYFSETQRNKGNFPGRFSGRQFSNSRSEMNVSTLELGDSALYLCASSLAVGQGEDYGYTFGSGTRLTVV.

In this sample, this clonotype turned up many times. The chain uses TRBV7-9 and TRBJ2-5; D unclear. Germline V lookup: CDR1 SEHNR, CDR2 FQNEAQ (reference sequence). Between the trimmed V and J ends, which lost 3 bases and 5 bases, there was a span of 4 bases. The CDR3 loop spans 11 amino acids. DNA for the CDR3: TGTGCCAGCAGCTTCCGGGAGACCCAGTACTTC. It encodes CASSFRETQYF. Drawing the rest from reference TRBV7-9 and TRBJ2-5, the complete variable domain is DTGVSQNPRHKITKRGQNVTFRCDPISEHNRLYWYRQTLGQGPEFLTYFQNEAQLEKSRLLSDRFSAERPKGSFSTLEIQRTEQGDSAMYLCASSFRETQYFGPGTRLLVL.

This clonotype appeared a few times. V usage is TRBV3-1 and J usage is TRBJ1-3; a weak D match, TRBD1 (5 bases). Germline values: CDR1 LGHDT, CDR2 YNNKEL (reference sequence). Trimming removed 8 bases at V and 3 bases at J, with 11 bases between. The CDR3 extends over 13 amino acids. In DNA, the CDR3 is TGTGCCAGCGCGGTCCAGGGTGGAAACACCATATATTTT. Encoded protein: CASAVQGGNTIYF.

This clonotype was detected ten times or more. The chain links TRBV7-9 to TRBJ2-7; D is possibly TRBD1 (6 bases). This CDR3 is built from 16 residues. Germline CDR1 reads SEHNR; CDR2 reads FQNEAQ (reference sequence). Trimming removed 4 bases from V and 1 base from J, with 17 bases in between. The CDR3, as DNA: TGTGCCAGCAGCTCTTCCCCGGGACACCTATCCTACGAGCAGTACTTC. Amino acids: CASSSSPGHLSYEQYF.

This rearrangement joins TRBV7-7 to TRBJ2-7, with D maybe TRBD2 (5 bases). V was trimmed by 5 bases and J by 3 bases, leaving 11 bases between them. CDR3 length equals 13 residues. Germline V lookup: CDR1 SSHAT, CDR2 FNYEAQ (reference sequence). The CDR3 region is CASSPQEGYEQYF. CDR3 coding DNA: TGTGCCAGCAGCCCACAAGAGGGCTACGAGCAGTACTTC.

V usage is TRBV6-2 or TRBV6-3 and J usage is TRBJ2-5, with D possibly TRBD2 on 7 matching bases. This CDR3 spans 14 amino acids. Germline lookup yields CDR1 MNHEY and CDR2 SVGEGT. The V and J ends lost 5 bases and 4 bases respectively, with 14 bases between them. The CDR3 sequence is CASSGGGPVETQYF. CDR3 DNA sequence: TGTGCCAGCAGTGGGGGGGGGCCTGTAGAGACCCAGTACTTC.

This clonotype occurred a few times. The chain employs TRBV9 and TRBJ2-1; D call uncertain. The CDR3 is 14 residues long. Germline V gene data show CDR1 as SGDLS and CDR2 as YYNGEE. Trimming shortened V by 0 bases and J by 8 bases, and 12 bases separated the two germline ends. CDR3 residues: CASSVAPAIDEQFF. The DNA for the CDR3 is TGTGCCAGCAGCGTAGCTCCGGCGATAGATGAGCAGTTCTTC.

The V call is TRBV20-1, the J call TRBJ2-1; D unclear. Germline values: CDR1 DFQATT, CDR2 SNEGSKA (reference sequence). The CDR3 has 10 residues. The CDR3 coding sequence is TGCAGCCTACTTGGCAATGAGCAGTTCTTC. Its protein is CSLLGNEQFF.

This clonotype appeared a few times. The CDR3 DNA is TGCGCCAGCAGCTCGGCAGGGCGAAATGAAAAACTGTTTTTT. Residues: CASSSAGRNEKLFF. J is TRBJ1-4 and V is TRBV5-1; possible D gene TRBD1, 5 bases. CDR3 length: 14 residues. CDR1 SGHRS and CDR2 YFSETQ come from the germline V gene. V was clipped by 3 bases and J by 5 bases, with 11 bases between them.

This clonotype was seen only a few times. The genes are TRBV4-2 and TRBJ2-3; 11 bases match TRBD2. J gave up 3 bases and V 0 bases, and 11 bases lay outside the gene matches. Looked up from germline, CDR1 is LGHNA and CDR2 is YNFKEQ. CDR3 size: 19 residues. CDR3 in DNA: TGTGCCAGCAGCCAAGAAGGTAGCGGGGGGGCATGGGGGACAGATACGCAGTATTTT. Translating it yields CASSQEGSGGAWGTDTQYF.

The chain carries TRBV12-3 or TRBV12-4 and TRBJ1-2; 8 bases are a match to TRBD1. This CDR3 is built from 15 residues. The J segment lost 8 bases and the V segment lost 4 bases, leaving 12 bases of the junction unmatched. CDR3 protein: CASSSQGTGPIGYTF. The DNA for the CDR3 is TGTGCCAGCAGTTCACAGGGGACAGGACCTATAGGCTACACCTTC.

CDR3 amino acids: CASSQDQGARDTEAFF. In nucleotides, the CDR3 is TGCGCCAGCAGCCAAGACCAGGGGGCTAGGGACACTGAAGCTTTCTTT. V is TRBV4-1 and J is TRBJ1-1; 8 bases line up with TRBD1. Germline trimming cut 0 bases from V and 3 bases from J; bases unmatched to any gene: 6. Germline V gene sequence: CDR1 MGHRA, CDR2 YSYEKL. CDR3 size: 16 residues.

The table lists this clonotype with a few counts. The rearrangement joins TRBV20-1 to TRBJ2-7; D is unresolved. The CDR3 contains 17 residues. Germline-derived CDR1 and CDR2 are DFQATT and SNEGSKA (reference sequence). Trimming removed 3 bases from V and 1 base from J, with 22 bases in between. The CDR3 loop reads CSASPLGLTPESYEQYF. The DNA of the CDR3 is TGCAGTGCTAGCCCGTTGGGCCTTACTCCAGAGTCCTACGAGCAGTACTTC.

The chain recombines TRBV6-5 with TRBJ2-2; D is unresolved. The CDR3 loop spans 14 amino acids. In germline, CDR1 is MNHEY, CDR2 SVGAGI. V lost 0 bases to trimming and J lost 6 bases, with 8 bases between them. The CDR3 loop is CASSYSANSGELFF. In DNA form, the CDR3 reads TGTGCCAGCAGTTACTCGGCTAATTCCGGGGAGCTGTTTTTT.

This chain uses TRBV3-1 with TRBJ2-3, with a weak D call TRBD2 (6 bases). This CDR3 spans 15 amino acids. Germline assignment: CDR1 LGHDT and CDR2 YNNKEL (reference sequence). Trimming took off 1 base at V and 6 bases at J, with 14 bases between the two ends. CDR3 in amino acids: CASSQGRRVFDTQYF. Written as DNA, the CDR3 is TGTGCCAGCAGCCAAGGGCGGAGGGTTTTTGATACGCAGTATTTT.

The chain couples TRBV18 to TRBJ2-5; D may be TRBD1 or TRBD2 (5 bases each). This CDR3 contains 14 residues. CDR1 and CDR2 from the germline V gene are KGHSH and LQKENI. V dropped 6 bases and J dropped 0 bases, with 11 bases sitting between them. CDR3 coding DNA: TGTGCCAGCTCCCGGGACGCCTACCAAGAGACCCAGTACTTC. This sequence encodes CASSRDAYQETQYF.

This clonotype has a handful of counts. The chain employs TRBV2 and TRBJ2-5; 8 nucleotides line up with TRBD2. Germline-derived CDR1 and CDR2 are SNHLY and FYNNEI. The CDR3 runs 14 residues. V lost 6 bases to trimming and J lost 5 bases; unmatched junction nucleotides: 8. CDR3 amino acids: CASRATSVLETQYF. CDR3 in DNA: TGTGCCAGCAGAGCGACTAGCGTTCTCGAGACCCAGTACTTC.